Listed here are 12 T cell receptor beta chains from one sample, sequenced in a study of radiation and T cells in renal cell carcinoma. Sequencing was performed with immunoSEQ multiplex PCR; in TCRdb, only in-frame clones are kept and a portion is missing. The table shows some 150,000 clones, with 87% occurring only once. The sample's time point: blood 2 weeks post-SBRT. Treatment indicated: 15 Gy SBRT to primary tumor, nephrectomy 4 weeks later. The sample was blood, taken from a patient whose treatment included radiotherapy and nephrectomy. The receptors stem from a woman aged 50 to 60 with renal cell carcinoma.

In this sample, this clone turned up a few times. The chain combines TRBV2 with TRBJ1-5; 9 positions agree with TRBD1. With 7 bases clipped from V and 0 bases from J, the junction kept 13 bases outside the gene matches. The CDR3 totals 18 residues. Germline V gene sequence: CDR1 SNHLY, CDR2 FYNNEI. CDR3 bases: TGTGCCAGCATCTCTACAGGACAGGGGAGGTTTAGCAATCAGCCCCAGCATTTT. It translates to CASISTGQGRFSNQPQHF.

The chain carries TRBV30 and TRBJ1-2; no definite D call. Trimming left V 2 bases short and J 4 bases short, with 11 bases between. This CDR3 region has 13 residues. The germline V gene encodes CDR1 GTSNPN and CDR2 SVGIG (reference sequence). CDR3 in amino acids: CAWSLERFYGYTF. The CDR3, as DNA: TGTGCCTGGAGTTTAGAACGATTCTATGGCTACACCTTC.

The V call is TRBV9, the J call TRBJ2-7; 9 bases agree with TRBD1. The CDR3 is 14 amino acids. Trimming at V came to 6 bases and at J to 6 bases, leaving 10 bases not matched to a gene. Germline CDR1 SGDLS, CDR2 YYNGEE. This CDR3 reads CASNPTGGESEQYF. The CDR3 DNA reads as TGTGCCAGCAATCCGACAGGGGGTGAATCCGAGCAGTACTTC.

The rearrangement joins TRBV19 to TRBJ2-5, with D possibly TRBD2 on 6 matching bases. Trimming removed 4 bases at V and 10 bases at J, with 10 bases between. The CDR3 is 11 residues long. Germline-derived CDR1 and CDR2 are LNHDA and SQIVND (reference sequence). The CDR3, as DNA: TGTGCCAGTAGTACCCGGGGGTTCCAGTACTTC. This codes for CASSTRGFQYF.

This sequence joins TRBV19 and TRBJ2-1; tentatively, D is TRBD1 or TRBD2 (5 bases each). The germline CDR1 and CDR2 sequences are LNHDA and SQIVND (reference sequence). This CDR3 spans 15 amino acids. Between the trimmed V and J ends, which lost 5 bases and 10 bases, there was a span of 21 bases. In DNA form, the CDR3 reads TGTGCCAGTAGTCAGGGTAGGGGCGGGTACGACGAGCAGTTCTTC. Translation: CASSQGRGGYDEQFF.

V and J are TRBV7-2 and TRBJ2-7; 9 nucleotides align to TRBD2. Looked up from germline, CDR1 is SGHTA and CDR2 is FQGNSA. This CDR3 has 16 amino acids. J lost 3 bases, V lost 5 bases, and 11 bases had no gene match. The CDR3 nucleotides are TGTGCCAGCAGCGGGAGGGGAGCGGGGGGACTCTACGAGCAGTACTTC. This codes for CASSGRGAGGLYEQYF.

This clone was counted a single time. This CDR3 is CASSESPLVAGASYEQYF. For the CDR3, the DNA is TGTGCCAGCAGTGAAAGTCCTCTAGTAGCGGGGGCATCCTACGAGCAGTACTTC. This chain connects TRBV6-1 to TRBJ2-7, with 9 bases aligning to TRBD2. Per germline, CDR1 MNHNS and CDR2 SASEGT. CDR3 length: 18 amino acids. Trimming took 2 bases from V and 1 from J; bases not matched to a gene: 12.

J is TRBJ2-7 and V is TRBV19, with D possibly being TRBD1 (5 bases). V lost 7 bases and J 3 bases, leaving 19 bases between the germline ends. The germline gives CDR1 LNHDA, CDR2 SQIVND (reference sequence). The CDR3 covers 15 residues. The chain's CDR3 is CASTTGFGRIYEQYF. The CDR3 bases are TGTGCCAGTACCACAGGTTTTGGGCGTATCTACGAGCAGTACTTC.

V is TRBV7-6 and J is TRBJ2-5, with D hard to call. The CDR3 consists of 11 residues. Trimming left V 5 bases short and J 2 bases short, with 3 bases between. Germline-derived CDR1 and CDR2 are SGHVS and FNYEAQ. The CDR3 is CASSPQETQYF. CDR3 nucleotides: TGTGCCAGCAGCCCGCAAGAGACCCAGTACTTC.

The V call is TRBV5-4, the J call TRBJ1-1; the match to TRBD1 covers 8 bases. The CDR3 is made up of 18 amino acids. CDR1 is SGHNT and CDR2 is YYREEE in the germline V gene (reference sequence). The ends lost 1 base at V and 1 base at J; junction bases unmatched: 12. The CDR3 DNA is TGTGCCAGCAGCTTGTTGGGACAGGTGTACCGGCAGAACACTGAAGCTTTCTTT. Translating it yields CASSLLGQVYRQNTEAFF. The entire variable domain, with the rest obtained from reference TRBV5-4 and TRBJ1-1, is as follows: ETGVTQSPTHLIKTRGQQVTLRCSSQSGHNTVSWYQQALGQGPQFIFQYYREEENGRGNFPPRFSGLQFPNYSSELNVNALELDDSALYLCASSLLGQVYRQNTEAFFGQGTRLTVV.

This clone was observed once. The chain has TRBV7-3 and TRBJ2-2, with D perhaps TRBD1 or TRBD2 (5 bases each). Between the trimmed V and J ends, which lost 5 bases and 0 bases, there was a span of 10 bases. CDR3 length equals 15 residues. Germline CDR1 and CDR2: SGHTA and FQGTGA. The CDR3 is CASSTGTANTGELFF. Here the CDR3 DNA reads TGTGCCAGCAGCACCGGGACGGCGAACACCGGGGAGCTGTTTTTT.

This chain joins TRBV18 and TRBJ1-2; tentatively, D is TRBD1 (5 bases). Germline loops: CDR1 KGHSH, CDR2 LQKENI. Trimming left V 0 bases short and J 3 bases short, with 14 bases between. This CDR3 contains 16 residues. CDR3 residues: CASSPPSAGLYYGYTF. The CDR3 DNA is TGTGCCAGCTCACCACCGTCGGCAGGGTTATACTATGGCTACACCTTC.